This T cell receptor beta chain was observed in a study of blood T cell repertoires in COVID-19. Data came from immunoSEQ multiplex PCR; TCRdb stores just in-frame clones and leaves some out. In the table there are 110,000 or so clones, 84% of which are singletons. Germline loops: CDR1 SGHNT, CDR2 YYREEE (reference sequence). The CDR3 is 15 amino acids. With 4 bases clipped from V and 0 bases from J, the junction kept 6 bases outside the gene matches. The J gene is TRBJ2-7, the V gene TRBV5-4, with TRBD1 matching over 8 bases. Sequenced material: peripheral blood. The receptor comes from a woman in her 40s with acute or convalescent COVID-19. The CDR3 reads CASSQEDRASYEQYF. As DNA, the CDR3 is TGTGCCAGCAGCCAGGAGGACAGGGCCTCCTACGAGCAGTACTTC.